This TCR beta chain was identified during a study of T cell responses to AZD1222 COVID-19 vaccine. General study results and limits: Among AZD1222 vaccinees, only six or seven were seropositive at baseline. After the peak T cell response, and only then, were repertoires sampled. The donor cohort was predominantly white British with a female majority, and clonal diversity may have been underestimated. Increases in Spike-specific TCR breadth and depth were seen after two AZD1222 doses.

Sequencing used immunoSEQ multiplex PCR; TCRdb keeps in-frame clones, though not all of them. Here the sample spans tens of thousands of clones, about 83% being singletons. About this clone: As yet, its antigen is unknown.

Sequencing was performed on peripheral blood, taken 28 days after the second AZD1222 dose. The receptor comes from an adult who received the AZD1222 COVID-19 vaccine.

In DNA form, the CDR3 reads TGTGCCTGGAGTGTCGCCGGTCCTCAAGATACGCAGTATTTT. Its translation: CAWSVAGPQDTQYF. V gene TRBV30 combines with J gene TRBJ2-3; D not resolved. This CDR3 spans 14 amino acids. V lost 0 bases to trimming and J lost 5 bases, with 12 bases between them. Germline-derived CDR1 and CDR2 are GTSNPN and SVGIG (reference sequence). Variable domain in full (rest from reference TRBV30 and TRBJ2-3): SQTIHQWPATLVQPVGSPLSLECTVEGTSNPNLYWYRQAAGRGLQLLFYSVGIGQISSEVPQNLSASRPQDRQFILSSKKLLLSDSGFYLCAWSVAGPQDTQYFGPGTRLTVL.